This TCR beta chain was sequenced for a study of identifying expanded T cells in peripheral blood. Germline values: CDR1 MDHEN, CDR2 SYDVKM. There are 14 residues in the CDR3. Trimming at V came to 11 bases and at J to 3 bases, leaving 10 bases not matched to a gene. Points from the study as a whole: Over approximately two and four weeks, about 15 and 18 clones changed, versus approximately 1.2 between replicates.

Comments on this clone: The antigen is undetermined.

Sequencing was performed with immunoSEQ multiplex PCR; in TCRdb, only in-frame clones are kept and a portion is missing. The sample comprises about 82,000 clones, about 90% of which are singletons, and less than 9.5% rests with the top ten. During the collection period, no donor immune events like infections were recorded. The rearrangement links TRBV28 to TRBJ1-1; 9 bases line up with TRBD1. Sequenced material: blood. This sequence was found in a person between 18 and 75 years old in good health. As DNA, the CDR3 is TGTGCCGGGAAAGAACAGGGGGCTGACACTGAAGCTTTCTTT. Protein: CAGKEQGADTEAFF.